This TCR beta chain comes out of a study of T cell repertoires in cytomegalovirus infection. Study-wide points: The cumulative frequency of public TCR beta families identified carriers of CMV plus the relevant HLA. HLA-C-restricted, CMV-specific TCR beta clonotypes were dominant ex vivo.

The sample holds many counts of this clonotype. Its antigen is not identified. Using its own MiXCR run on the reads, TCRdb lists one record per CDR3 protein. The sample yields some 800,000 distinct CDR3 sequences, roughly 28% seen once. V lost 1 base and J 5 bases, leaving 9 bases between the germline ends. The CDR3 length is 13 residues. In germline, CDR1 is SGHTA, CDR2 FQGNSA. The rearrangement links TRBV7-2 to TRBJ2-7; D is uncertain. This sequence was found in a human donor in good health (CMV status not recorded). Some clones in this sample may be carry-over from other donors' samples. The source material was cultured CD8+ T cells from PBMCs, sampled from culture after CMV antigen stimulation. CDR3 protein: CASSLGLSDEQYF. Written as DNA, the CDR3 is TGTGCCAGCAGCTTAGGTCTCAGCGACGAGCAGTACTTC.